This is a list of T cell receptor beta chains from one sample in a study of identifying expanded T cells in peripheral blood. TCRdb's table, derived via immunoSEQ multiplex PCR, lists solely in-frame clones and lacks some. The sample yields tens of thousands of clones, roughly 86% seen once. Sequenced: blood. These receptors originate from a person between 18 and 75 years old in good health. The conserved cysteine and the conserved F or W are not part of the CDR3 here. D genes are given only for firm matches.

J gene: TRBJ2-1
D gene: TRBD2
V gene: TRBV27
CDR3 protein: ASSLSSGRSNEQF

J gene: TRBJ2-7
D gene: -
V gene: TRBV28
CDR3 protein: AIGAGRYEQY

J gene: TRBJ2-7
D gene: TRBD1
V gene: TRBV7-2
CDR3 protein: ASSQRDGQGSEQY

J gene: TRBJ1-5
D gene: -
V gene: TRBV28
CDR3 protein: ASSLLPPREPQH

J gene: TRBJ2-7
D gene: TRBD1
V gene: TRBV9
CDR3 protein: ASSVGGQAHYEQY

J gene: TRBJ1-3
D gene: -
V gene: TRBV28
CDR3 protein: ASSLLGRALLGNTIY

J gene: TRBJ2-1
D gene: TRBD1
V gene: TRBV4-1
CDR3 protein: ASHYGPGQKSSYNEQF

J gene: TRBJ1-1
D gene: TRBD1
V gene: TRBV5-6
CDR3 protein: ASSNRGGMNTEAF

J gene: TRBJ2-3
D gene: -
V gene: TRBV28
CDR3 protein: ASSLYRRSTDTQY

J gene: TRBJ2-5
D gene: -
V gene: TRBV25-1
CDR3 protein: ASSALGGRETQY

J gene: TRBJ2-3
D gene: TRBD1
V gene: TRBV28
CDR3 protein: ASSNTGQGTDTQY

J gene: TRBJ2-2
D gene: -
V gene: TRBV18
CDR3 protein: ASSQTGTSNTGELF

J gene: TRBJ2-7
D gene: TRBD2
V gene: TRBV5-1
CDR3 protein: ASSLEPSGRGSHEQY

J gene: TRBJ2-1
D gene: -
V gene: TRBV7-3
CDR3 protein: ASSLGGGQGNEQF

J gene: TRBJ2-3
D gene: -
V gene: TRBV25-1
CDR3 protein: ASSEYVGGTDTQY

J gene: TRBJ2-6
D gene: -
V gene: TRBV5-8
CDR3 protein: ASSLNTGQGSGANVLT

J gene: TRBJ2-2
D gene: TRBD1
V gene: TRBV7-8
CDR3 protein: ASSPRTGGLF

J gene: TRBJ1-5
D gene: TRBD1
V gene: TRBV27
CDR3 protein: ASSPLGGTGGPSNQPQH

J gene: TRBJ2-3
D gene: -
V gene: TRBV2
CDR3 protein: ASSEREEGTQY

J gene: TRBJ1-2
D gene: TRBD1
V gene: TRBV28
CDR3 protein: ASSSGGTVIGYGYT

J gene: TRBJ2-1
D gene: TRBD2
V gene: TRBV7-7
CDR3 protein: ASSPGLAGEREQF

J gene: -
D gene: TRBD1
V gene: TRBV27
CDR3 protein: ASSLAGQGAHYYEQY

J gene: TRBJ2-3
D gene: -
V gene: TRBV4-2
CDR3 protein: ASSQRALRGTDTQY

J gene: TRBJ2-7
D gene: -
V gene: TRBV5-1
CDR3 protein: ASSLAGRDYEQY

J gene: TRBJ2-7
D gene: -
V gene: TRBV5-5
CDR3 protein: ASSSVYEQY

J gene: TRBJ2-1
D gene: TRBD1
V gene: TRBV30
CDR3 protein: ASGQGFYNEQF

J gene: TRBJ1-5
D gene: -
V gene: TRBV28
CDR3 protein: ASSLSFFRPRGSNQPQH

J gene: TRBJ2-1
D gene: -
V gene: TRBV11-3
CDR3 protein: ASSQAGDSYNEQF

J gene: TRBJ2-1
D gene: TRBD2
V gene: TRBV28
CDR3 protein: ASSFAGLAGGFNEQF

J gene: TRBJ1-5
D gene: -
V gene: TRBV11-2
CDR3 protein: ASSHPGSNQPQH

J gene: TRBJ2-7
D gene: -
V gene: TRBV21-1
CDR3 protein: ASLGGQLKNTYEQY

J gene: TRBJ1-3
D gene: -
V gene: TRBV6-1
CDR3 protein: ASSERWKENTIY

J gene: TRBJ2-1
D gene: TRBD2
V gene: TRBV7-9
CDR3 protein: ASSPIAGQF

J gene: TRBJ2-7
D gene: -
V gene: TRBV1
CDR3 protein: TSSQEPSPYEQY

J gene: TRBJ1-1
D gene: -
V gene: TRBV9
CDR3 protein: ASSVTVNTEAF

J gene: TRBJ1-1
D gene: -
V gene: TRBV7-2
CDR3 protein: ASSLDRATAF

J gene: TRBJ2-2
D gene: TRBD1
V gene: TRBV7-2
CDR3 protein: ASSPYRGINTGELF

J gene: TRBJ1-1
D gene: TRBD1
V gene: TRBV5-1
CDR3 protein: ASSLRQGAEAF

J gene: TRBJ2-7
D gene: TRBD1
V gene: TRBV6-4
CDR3 protein: ASSECATGGSGEQY

J gene: TRBJ1-1
D gene: -
V gene: TRBV7-8
CDR3 protein: ASSLGANTEAF

J gene: TRBJ1-3
D gene: -
V gene: TRBV5-1
CDR3 protein: ASSLAGRSGNTIY

J gene: TRBJ1-2
D gene: -
V gene: TRBV19
CDR3 protein: ASGGFNYGYT

J gene: TRBJ1-5
D gene: TRBD1
V gene: TRBV5-6
CDR3 protein: ASSSTGGNQPQH

J gene: TRBJ2-7
D gene: TRBD2
V gene: TRBV13
CDR3 protein: ASSLHGGSSYEQY

J gene: TRBJ2-3
D gene: -
V gene: TRBV7-2
CDR3 protein: ASSSQVVANTDTQY

J gene: TRBJ2-7
D gene: -
V gene: TRBV6-6
CDR3 protein: ASCDRPYEQY

J gene: TRBJ1-2
D gene: TRBD1
V gene: TRBV5-1
CDR3 protein: ASKFTGADGYT

J gene: TRBJ1-1
D gene: -
V gene: TRBV27
CDR3 protein: ASSKTALNTEAF

J gene: TRBJ2-3
D gene: -
V gene: TRBV28
CDR3 protein: ASSLFYQILTSSTDTQY

J gene: TRBJ2-1
D gene: -
V gene: TRBV6-5
CDR3 protein: ASSYSRGGYNEQF